This T cell receptor beta chain stems from a study of blood T cell repertoires in COVID-19. Study-level information: The United States, Italy and Spain supplied acute and convalescent COVID-19 samples.

Seattle-derived patients entered the study during active infection and were followed longitudinally. Original processing methods: Amplification from reference gene primers served as the basis for estimated nucleated cell counts. Only in-frame clones appear in the TCRdb table, and some are missing; sequencing was by immunoSEQ multiplex PCR. The DNA gave D and trimming, while V, J and clone size come from that table. The sample contains 300,000 or so clones, about 90% of which appear only once. Sequenced: peripheral blood. The receptor was derived from a woman in her twenties or thirties with COVID-19, enrolled during active disease.

CDR3 region: CASSLHNSGITDTQYF. The CDR3 DNA follows: TGTGCCAGCAGTTTACACAATAGCGGTATCACAGATACGCAGTATTTT. The chain combines TRBV27 with TRBJ2-3, with D maybe TRBD2 (6 bases). Per germline, CDR1 MNHEY and CDR2 SMNVEV (reference sequence). The CDR3 length is 16 residues. Trimming pared 2 bases from V and 2 bases from J, leaving 14 bases between.